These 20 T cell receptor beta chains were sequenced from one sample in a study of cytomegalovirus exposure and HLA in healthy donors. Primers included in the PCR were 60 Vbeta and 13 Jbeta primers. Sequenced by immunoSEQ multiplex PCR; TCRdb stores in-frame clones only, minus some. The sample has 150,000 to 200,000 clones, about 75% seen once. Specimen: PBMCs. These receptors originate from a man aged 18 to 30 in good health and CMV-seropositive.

CDR3 coding DNA: TGTGCCAGCAGGAAAACCGGGACAGGGGGCCACGAGCAGTACTTC. Amino acid sequence: CASRKTGTGGHEQYF. The J gene is TRBJ2-5, the V gene TRBV2; 12 bases are a match to TRBD1. The DNA matches TRBJ2-7 better at its end, which makes the J call doubtful. Germline-derived CDR1 and CDR2 are SNHLY and FYNNEI. This CDR3 spans 15 amino acids.

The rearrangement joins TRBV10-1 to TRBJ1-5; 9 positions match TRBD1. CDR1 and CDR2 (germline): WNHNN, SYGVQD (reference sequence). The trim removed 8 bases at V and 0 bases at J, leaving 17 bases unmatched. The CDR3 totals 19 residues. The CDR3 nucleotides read TGCGCCAGCCCCAGGTATACAGGGGGCCGTTGGGATAGCAATCAGCCCCAGCATTTT. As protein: CASPRYTGGRWDSNQPQHF.

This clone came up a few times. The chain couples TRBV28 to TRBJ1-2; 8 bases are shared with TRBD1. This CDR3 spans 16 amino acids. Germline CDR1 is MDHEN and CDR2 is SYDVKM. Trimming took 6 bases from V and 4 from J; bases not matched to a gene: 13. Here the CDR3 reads CASSPTRTGYAYGYTF. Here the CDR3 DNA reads TGTGCCAGCAGCCCAACCCGGACAGGGTATGCCTATGGCTACACCTTC.

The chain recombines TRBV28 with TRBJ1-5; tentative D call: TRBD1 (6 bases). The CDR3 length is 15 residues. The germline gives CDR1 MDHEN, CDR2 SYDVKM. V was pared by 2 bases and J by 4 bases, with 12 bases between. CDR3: CASSLVTGYNQPQHF. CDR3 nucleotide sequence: TGTGCCAGCAGTTTAGTGACAGGCTATAATCAGCCCCAGCATTTT.

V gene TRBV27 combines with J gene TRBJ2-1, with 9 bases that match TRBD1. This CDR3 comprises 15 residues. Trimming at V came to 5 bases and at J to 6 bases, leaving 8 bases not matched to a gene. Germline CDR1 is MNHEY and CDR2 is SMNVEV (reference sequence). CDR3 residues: CASSLPGQGSNEQFF. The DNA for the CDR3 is TGTGCCAGCAGTCTACCGGGACAGGGCTCCAATGAGCAGTTCTTC.

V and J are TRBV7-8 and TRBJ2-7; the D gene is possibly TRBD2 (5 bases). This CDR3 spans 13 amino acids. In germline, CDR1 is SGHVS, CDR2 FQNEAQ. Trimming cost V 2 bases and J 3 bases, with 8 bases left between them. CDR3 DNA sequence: TGTGCCAGCAGCTTATACAGCGGCTACGAGCAGTACTTC. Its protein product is CASSLYSGYEQYF.

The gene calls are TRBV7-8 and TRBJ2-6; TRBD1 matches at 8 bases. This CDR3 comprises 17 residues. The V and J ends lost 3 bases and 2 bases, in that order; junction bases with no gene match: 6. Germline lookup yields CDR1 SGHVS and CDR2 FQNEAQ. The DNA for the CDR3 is TGTGCCAGCAGCTTTCTTTCACAGGGGGCTGGGGCCAACGTCCTGACTTTC. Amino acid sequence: CASSFLSQGAGANVLTF.

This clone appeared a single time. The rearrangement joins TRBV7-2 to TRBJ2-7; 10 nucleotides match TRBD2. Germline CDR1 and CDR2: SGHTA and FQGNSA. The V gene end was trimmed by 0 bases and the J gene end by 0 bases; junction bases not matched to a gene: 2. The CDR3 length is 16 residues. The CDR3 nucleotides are TGTGCCAGCAGCTTAGCTAGCGGGAGGACCTCCTACGAGCAGTACTTC. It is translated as CASSLASGRTSYEQYF.

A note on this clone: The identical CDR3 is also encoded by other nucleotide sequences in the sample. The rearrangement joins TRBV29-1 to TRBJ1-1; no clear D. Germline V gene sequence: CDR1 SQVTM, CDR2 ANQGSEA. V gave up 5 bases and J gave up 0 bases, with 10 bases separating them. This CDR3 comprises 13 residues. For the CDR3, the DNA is TGCAGCGTTCCACCCGGTGTGAACACTGAAGCTTTCTTT. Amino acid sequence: CSVPPGVNTEAFF. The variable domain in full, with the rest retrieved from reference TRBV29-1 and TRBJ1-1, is SAVISQKPSRDICQRGTSLTIQCQVDSQVTMMFWYRQQPGQSLTLIATANQGSEATYESGFVIDKFPISRPNLTFSTLTVSNMSPEDSSIYLCSVPPGVNTEAFFGQGTRLTVV.

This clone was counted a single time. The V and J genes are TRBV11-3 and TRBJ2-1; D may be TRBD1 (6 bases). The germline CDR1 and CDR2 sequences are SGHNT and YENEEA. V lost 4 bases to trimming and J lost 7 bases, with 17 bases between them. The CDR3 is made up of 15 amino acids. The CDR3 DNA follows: TGTGCCAGCAGCTCTACTAGGGGGACGGTGAATGAGCAGTTCTTC. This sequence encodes CASSSTRGTVNEQFF.

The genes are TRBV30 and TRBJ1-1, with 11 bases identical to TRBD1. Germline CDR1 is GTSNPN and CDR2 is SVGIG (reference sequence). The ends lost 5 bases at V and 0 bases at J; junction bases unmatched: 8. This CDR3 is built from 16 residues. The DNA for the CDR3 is TGTGCCTGGGTGGACAGGGGGCGCGGGCTGAACACTGAAGCTTTCTTT. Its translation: CAWVDRGRGLNTEAFF.

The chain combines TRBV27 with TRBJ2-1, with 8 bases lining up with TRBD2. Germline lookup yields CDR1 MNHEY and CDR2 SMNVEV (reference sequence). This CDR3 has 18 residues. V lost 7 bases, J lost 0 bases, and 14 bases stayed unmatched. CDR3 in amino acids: CASTNGLAGRASYNEQFF. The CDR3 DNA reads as TGTGCCAGCACCAATGGGCTAGCGGGTCGAGCCTCCTACAATGAGCAGTTCTTC.

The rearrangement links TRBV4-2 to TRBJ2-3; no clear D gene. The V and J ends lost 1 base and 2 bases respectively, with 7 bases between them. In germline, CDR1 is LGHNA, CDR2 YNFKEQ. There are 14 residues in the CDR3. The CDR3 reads CASSQGGVTDTQYF. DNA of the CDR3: TGTGCCAGCAGCCAAGGCGGTGTCACAGATACGCAGTATTTT.

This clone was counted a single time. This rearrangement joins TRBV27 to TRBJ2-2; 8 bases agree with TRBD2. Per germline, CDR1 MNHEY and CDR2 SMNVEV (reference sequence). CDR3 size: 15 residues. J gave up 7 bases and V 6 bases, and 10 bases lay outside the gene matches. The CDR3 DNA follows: TGTGCCAGCAGGAGGAGCGGGAGAAGTGGCGGGGAGCTGTTTTTT. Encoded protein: CASRRSGRSGGELFF.

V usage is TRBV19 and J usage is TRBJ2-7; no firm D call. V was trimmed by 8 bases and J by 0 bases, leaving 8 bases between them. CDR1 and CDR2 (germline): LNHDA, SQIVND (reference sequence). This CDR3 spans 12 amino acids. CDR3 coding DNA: TGTGCCAGTGGGCAGAGCTCCTACGAGCAGTACTTC. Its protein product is CASGQSSYEQYF. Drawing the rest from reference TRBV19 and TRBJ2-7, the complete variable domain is DGGITQSPKYLFRKEGQNVTLSCEQNLNHDAMYWYRQDPGQGLRLIYYSQIVNDFQKGDIAEGYSVSREKKESFPLTVTSAQKNPTAFYLCASGQSSYEQYFGPGTRLTVT.

CDR3 sequence (DNA): TGTGCCAGCAGCTTGACATCGAATCAGCCCCAGCATTTT. Translation: CASSLTSNQPQHF. The chain employs TRBV6-1 and TRBJ1-5, with D uncertain. Trimming stripped 6 bases from V and 4 bases from J, with 10 bases between. The CDR3 has 13 residues. Germline CDR1 MNHNS, CDR2 SASEGT.

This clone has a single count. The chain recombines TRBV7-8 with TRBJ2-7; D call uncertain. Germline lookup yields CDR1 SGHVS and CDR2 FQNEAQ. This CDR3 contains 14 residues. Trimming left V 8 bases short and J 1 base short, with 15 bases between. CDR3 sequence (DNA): TGTGCCAGCGACCCAGGCCAGCAATCCTACGAGCAGTACTTC. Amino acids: CASDPGQQSYEQYF.

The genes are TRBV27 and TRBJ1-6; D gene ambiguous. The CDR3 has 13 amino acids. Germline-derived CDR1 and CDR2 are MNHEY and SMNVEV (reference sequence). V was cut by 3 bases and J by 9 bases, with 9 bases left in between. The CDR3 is CASSFGGTSPLHF. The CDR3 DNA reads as TGTGCCAGCAGTTTCGGCGGAACTTCACCCCTCCACTTT.

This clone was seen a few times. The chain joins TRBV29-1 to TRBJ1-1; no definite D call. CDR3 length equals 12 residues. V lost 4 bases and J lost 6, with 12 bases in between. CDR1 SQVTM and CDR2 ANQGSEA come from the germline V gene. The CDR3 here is CSVGGERSEAFF. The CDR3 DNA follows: TGCAGCGTTGGGGGTGAGCGGTCTGAAGCTTTCTTT.

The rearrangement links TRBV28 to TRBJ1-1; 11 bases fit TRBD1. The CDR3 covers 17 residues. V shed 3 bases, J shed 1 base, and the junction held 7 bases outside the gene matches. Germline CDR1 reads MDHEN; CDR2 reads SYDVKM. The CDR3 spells CASSLPGQGVWNTEAFF. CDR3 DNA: TGTGCCAGCAGTTTGCCGGGACAGGGGGTCTGGAACACTGAAGCTTTCTTT.